The 32 T cell receptor beta chains presented below share a single source sample, sequenced in a study of T cell repertoires in cytomegalovirus infection (dated 2019 in TCRdb). The data were produced on an Illumina HiSeq 1500. In TCRdb, the public reads were trimmed at Q25 with fastp and aligned with MiXCR, with productive beta chains retained. Every entry covers one CDR3 protein and lists the most common genes and DNA from its rows. The table for this sample lists 450,000 to 550,000 distinct CDR3 sequences; 16% of them were counted only once. The ten top clones hold approximately 24% of the sample. The specimen was CD8+ T cells from PBMCs. These receptors all stem from a human donor in good health (CMV status not recorded). Some clones in this sample may be carry-over from other donors' samples.

Many counts were recorded for this clonotype. V usage is TRBV11-1 and J usage is TRBJ2-1, with TRBD2 matching 9 bases. V dropped 4 bases and J dropped 5; count of bases not matched to a gene: 15. The germline CDR1 and CDR2 sequences are SGHAT and FQDESV (reference sequence). The CDR3 runs 18 residues. This CDR3 reads CASSWALAGSLVDNEQFF. The CDR3 bases are TGTGCCAGCAGCTGGGCTCTAGCGGGATCCCTGGTGGACAATGAGCAGTTCTTC.

The chain combines TRBV20-1 with TRBJ1-2; the D is unclear. The CDR3 has 17 amino acids. Trimming removed 0 bases at V and 0 bases at J, with 17 bases between. Germline V gives CDR1 DFQATT, CDR2 SNEGSKA (reference sequence). CDR3 sequence: CSARDPEWQESNYGYTF. The CDR3 nucleotides read TGCAGTGCTAGAGATCCCGAGTGGCAGGAGTCTAACTATGGCTACACCTTC.

Ten or more counts support this clonotype. The chain carries TRBV7-2 and TRBJ2-2; D gene unclear. Germline lookup yields CDR1 SGHTA and CDR2 FQGNSA. V was pared by 1 base and J by 6 bases, with 12 bases between. CDR3 length: 15 amino acids. The CDR3 sequence is CASSLVGGGPGELFF. Here the CDR3 DNA reads TGTGCCAGCAGCTTAGTCGGTGGCGGCCCCGGGGAGCTGTTTTTT.

This clonotype has a count of ten or more. The V and J genes are TRBV6-1 and TRBJ2-1; 7 nucleotides line up with TRBD1. V lost 5 bases to trimming and J lost 6 bases; unmatched junction nucleotides: 4. Germline CDR1 and CDR2: MNHNS and SASEGT. The CDR3 is 13 residues long. The CDR3 bases are TGTGCCAGCAGTCCCAGGGGGTTCAATGAGCAGTTCTTC. Translating it yields CASSPRGFNEQFF.

This clonotype has more than one count but fewer than ten. This rearrangement joins TRBV20-1 to TRBJ2-1; tentatively, D is TRBD1 (6 bases). This CDR3 contains 15 residues. Trimming took 6 bases from V and 3 from J, leaving 18 bases between them. Per germline, CDR1 DFQATT and CDR2 SNEGSKA (reference sequence). The CDR3 sequence is CSARGHHLSYNEQFF. In DNA, the CDR3 is TGCAGTGCCAGGGGACATCACCTGAGCTACAATGAGCAGTTCTTC.

This chain uses TRBV6-5 with TRBJ1-2; D may be TRBD1 (5 bases). Germline V CDR1 and CDR2: MNHEY, SVGAGI. The V and J ends lost 0 bases and 4 bases respectively, with 18 bases between them. This CDR3 is 17 amino acids long. The CDR3: CASSYSSFGAQGYGYTF. CDR3 DNA sequence: TGTGCCAGCAGTTACTCGTCCTTTGGGGCCCAAGGCTATGGCTACACCTTC.

This clonotype was recorded at least ten times. The chain recombines TRBV10-3 with TRBJ1-5, with 9 bases identical to TRBD1. Germline V gene lookup returns CDR1 ENHRY and CDR2 SYGVKD. The CDR3 is 16 amino acids. Trimming took 2 bases from V and 1 from J; bases not matched to a gene: 3. CDR3 protein: CAISETGQGSNQPQHF. In DNA form, the CDR3 reads TGTGCCATCAGTGAGACCGGACAGGGGAGCAATCAGCCCCAGCATTTT.

This clonotype was detected ten times or more. V and J are TRBV11-3 and TRBJ2-3; 9 bases agree with TRBD2. The CDR3 is 15 amino acids. The V gene's germline CDR1 is SGHNT and CDR2 YENEEA. Trimming cost V 4 bases and J 2 bases; bases outside gene matches: 4. Here the CDR3 reads CASSSSGATTDTQYF. In DNA, the CDR3 is TGTGCCAGCAGCTCTAGCGGGGCAACCACAGATACGCAGTATTTT.

Concerning this clonotype: A much larger clonotype is one base distant, so this may be a read error. The chain links TRBV4-1 to TRBJ1-5; no definite D call. Germline V gene sequence: CDR1 MGHRA, CDR2 YSYEKL. The CDR3 has 14 amino acids. The DNA of the CDR3 is TGCTCCAGCAGCCAAGTTGGCGGTCATCAGCCCCAGCATTTT. Translated, it gives CSSSQVGGHQPQHF.

This clonotype was seen more than once but under ten times. The chain combines TRBV5-1 with TRBJ2-1, with 9 bases fitting TRBD1. Germline assignment: CDR1 SGHRS and CDR2 YFSETQ. The CDR3 sequence is 16 residues long. V was clipped by 5 bases and J by 6 bases; unmatched bases: 12. The CDR3 DNA reads TGCGCCAGCAGTCCACATCCGGGACAGGGCGGCAATGAGCAGTTCTTC. This translates into CASSPHPGQGGNEQFF.

Only a few counts were recorded for this clonotype. The CDR3 nucleotides are TGTGCCAGCAGTTCTAAGAGGAATTTCAAAGAGCAGTTCTTC. As protein: CASSSKRNFKEQFF. This sequence joins TRBV12-3 or TRBV12-4 and TRBJ2-1; D unresolved. V was pared by 4 bases and J by 10 bases, with 17 bases between. The CDR3 contains 14 residues.

This chain joins TRBV2 and TRBJ2-3; D may match TRBD1 or TRBD2 (6 bases each). The CDR3 runs to 15 residues. Trimming removed 2 bases from V and 4 bases from J, with 13 bases in between. Germline CDR1 SNHLY, CDR2 FYNNEI. The CDR3 sequence: CASSEIGGGPDTQYF. The CDR3 nucleotides are TGTGCCAGCAGTGAAATCGGGGGCGGTCCAGATACGCAGTATTTT.

As to this clonotype: Germline is not matched at one junction end, which may reflect a read error. The chain employs TRBV7-2 and TRBJ2-7; possible D gene TRBD2, 6 bases. From germline, CDR1 is SGHTA and CDR2 FQGNSA. This CDR3 has 16 residues. CDR3: CASSLAGWDLSYEQYF. In nucleotides, the CDR3 is TGTGCAAGCAGCTTAGCCGGGTGGGACTTATCATACGAGCAGTACTTC.

This clonotype appeared many times. Sequence at one end of the junction differs from germline and may be a read error. The chain employs TRBV7-3 and TRBJ2-1; D may correspond to TRBD1 or TRBD2 (6 bases each). The CDR3 is made up of 12 amino acids. Germline CDR1 is SGHTA and CDR2 is FQGTGA. The CDR3 DNA follows: TGTGCCAGCAGCGCACGGGGGCAGGAGGTCCACTTC. It is translated as CASSARGQEVHF.

There are a few counts of this clonotype. The V call is TRBV28, the J call TRBJ1-5; unclear D gene. Germline values: CDR1 MDHEN, CDR2 SYDVKM. Trimming shortened V by 7 bases and J by 1 base, and 14 bases separated the two germline ends. The CDR3 runs 15 residues. The CDR3 sequence: CASILGRRSNQPQHF. CDR3 coding DNA: TGTGCCAGCATTCTTGGCAGGAGAAGCAATCAGCCCCAGCATTTT.

This clonotype was counted ten times or more. The chain carries TRBV7-8 and TRBJ1-5; possibly TRBD1 for D (6 bases). This CDR3 spans 15 amino acids. The V gene's germline CDR1 is SGHVS and CDR2 FQNEAQ. V lost 5 bases and J lost 2, with 13 bases in between. The CDR3 region has the DNA TGTGCCAGCAGCGTGTACAGGGAGGGCAATCAGCCCCAGCATTTT. It translates to CASSVYREGNQPQHF.

This sequence joins TRBV6-5 and TRBJ1-1; no firm D call. Germline lookup yields CDR1 MNHEY and CDR2 SVGAGI. This CDR3 is built from 13 residues. V dropped 6 bases and J dropped 4 bases, with 12 bases sitting between them. The CDR3 DNA follows: TGTGCCAGCAGCTCGGGGAGGATCACTGAAGCTTTCTTT. Protein sequence: CASSSGRITEAFF.

This clonotype was counted at least ten times. The gene calls are TRBV7-6 and TRBJ1-5; the D is unclear. CDR1 is SGHVS and CDR2 is FNYEAQ in the germline V gene. The CDR3 loop spans 13 amino acids. Trimming left V 1 base short and J 7 bases short, with 8 bases between. The CDR3 DNA reads as TGTGCCAGCAGCTTAGGAGAAGGGCAGCCCCAGCATTTT. As protein: CASSLGEGQPQHF.

This clonotype was detected ten times or more. The chain recombines TRBV4-1 with TRBJ2-1; no definite D call. Trimming took off 0 bases at V and 7 bases at J, with 7 bases between the two ends. The CDR3 runs 13 residues. Germline V gene data show CDR1 as MGHRA and CDR2 as YSYEKL. CDR3 sequence: CASSQDIRNEQFF. CDR3 bases: TGCGCCAGCAGCCAAGATATCCGGAATGAGCAGTTCTTC.

About this clonotype: A much larger clone lies a single base off, so this may be a read error. The rearrangement links TRBV7-4 to TRBJ1-3, with TRBD1 as a possible D gene (5 bases). This CDR3 has 15 amino acids. Germline loops: CDR1 SGHVT, CDR2 SQSDAQ. The CDR3 is CDSSLEGTAGNTIYF. The CDR3, as DNA: TGTGACAGCAGCTTAGAGGGGACGGCTGGAAACACCATATATTTT.

This clonotype was detected many times. J is TRBJ2-3 and V is TRBV11-2; 7 bases agree with TRBD2. Germline values: CDR1 SGHAT, CDR2 FQNNGV. Germline trimming cut 4 bases from V and 3 bases from J; bases unmatched to any gene: 16. There are 18 residues in the CDR3. CDR3 sequence reads: CASSSRPSTAGVTDTQYF. In DNA form, the CDR3 reads TGTGCCAGCAGCTCCCGCCCGAGTACGGCGGGGGTAACAGATACGCAGTATTTT.

This clonotype showed up many times. The gene calls are TRBV7-8 and TRBJ1-2, with D uncertain. The CDR3 is 12 amino acids. Germline V lookup: CDR1 SGHVS, CDR2 FQNEAQ. The V gene lost 0 bases and the J gene lost 6 bases, with 5 bases spanning the gap. The CDR3 here is CASSLARNGYTF. The CDR3 DNA sequence: TGTGCCAGCAGCTTAGCGCGTAATGGCTACACCTTC.

This clonotype was detected many times. The rearrangement uses TRBV11-2 and TRBJ2-7; no definite D call. In germline, CDR1 is SGHAT, CDR2 FQNNGV. The CDR3 runs to 13 residues. V was pared by 3 bases and J by 3 bases, with 9 bases between. CDR3 residues: CASSFGVGYEQYF. The CDR3 nucleotides are TGTGCCAGCAGCTTTGGGGTGGGCTACGAGCAGTACTTC. The full variable domain, rest sourced from reference TRBV11-2 and TRBJ2-7, is EAGVAQSPRYKIIEKRQSVAFWCNPISGHATLYWYQQILGQGPKLLIQFQNNGVVDDSQLPKDRFSAERLKGVDSTLKIQPAKLEDSAVYLCASSFGVGYEQYFGPGTRLTVT.

The rearrangement joins TRBV7-6 to TRBJ1-1; 11 positions match TRBD1. V trimming: 1 base; J trimming: 8 bases; junction bases outside the gene matches: 6. The length of the CDR3 is 15 residues. Germline lookup yields CDR1 SGHVS and CDR2 FNYEAQ. CDR3 DNA: TGTGCCAGCAGCTTAGGGGGACAGGGGGTTGAGGAAGCTTTCTTT. Protein: CASSLGGQGVEEAFF.

This clonotype was picked up a small number of times. The chain uses TRBV4-2 and TRBJ2-5, with a possible D match to TRBD2 (6 bases). Germline V gene data show CDR1 as LGHNA and CDR2 as YNFKEQ. Trimming stripped 0 bases from V and 4 bases from J, with 15 bases between. The CDR3 is made up of 16 amino acids. For the CDR3, the DNA is TGTGCCAGCAGCCAAGACAGGGAGGAGATGGGAGAGACCCAGTACTTC. Its protein product is CASSQDREEMGETQYF.

This clonotype was counted a few times. This rearrangement joins TRBV20-1 to TRBJ2-1, with 12 bases that match TRBD2. The length of the CDR3 is 13 residues. V trimming: 6 bases; J trimming: 8 bases; junction bases outside the gene matches: 5. Germline CDR1 is DFQATT and CDR2 is SNEGSKA (reference sequence). This CDR3 is CSARTSGDHEQFF. The CDR3 DNA reads as TGCAGTGCCCGGACTAGCGGGGACCATGAGCAGTTCTTC.

This clonotype has just a few counts. The chain joins TRBV19 to TRBJ1-1; the D gene is possibly TRBD1 (5 bases). Germline loops: CDR1 LNHDA, CDR2 SQIVND (reference sequence). The V and J ends lost 6 bases and 3 bases respectively, with 11 bases between them. The length of the CDR3 is 13 residues. DNA for the CDR3: TGTGCCAGTAGAATTGGGGGAGACACTGAAGCTTTCTTT. As protein: CASRIGGDTEAFF.

This clonotype was seen only a few times. The chain joins TRBV2 to TRBJ2-6; D is perhaps TRBD1 (6 bases). Germline lookup yields CDR1 SNHLY and CDR2 FYNNEI. V lost 6 bases to trimming and J lost 2 bases, with 8 bases between them. The CDR3 runs 14 residues. The CDR3 nucleotides read TGTGCCAGCAGGACAGGTGCTGGGGCCAACGTCCTGACTTTC. Encoded protein: CASRTGAGANVLTF. Filled out from reference TRBV2 and TRBJ2-6, the complete variable domain reads EPEVTQTPSHQVTQMGQEVILRCVPISNHLYFYWYRQILGQKVEFLVSFYNNEISEKSEIFDDQFSVERPDGSNFTLKIRSTKLEDSAMYFCASRTGAGANVLTFGAGSRLTVL.

The chain employs TRBV29-1 and TRBJ2-7; 9 bases line up with TRBD1. The CDR3 runs to 13 residues. After removal of 7 bases from V and 0 bases from J, the junction contained 4 bases not matched to a gene. Germline V gene sequence: CDR1 SQVTM, CDR2 ANQGSEA. CDR3 residues: CSAETGGSYEQYF. CDR3 sequence (DNA): TGCAGCGCAGAGACAGGGGGCTCCTACGAGCAGTACTTC.

V usage is TRBV18 and J usage is TRBJ1-4, with 8 nucleotides matching TRBD1. CDR1 and CDR2 from the germline V gene are KGHSH and LQKENI. This CDR3 contains 16 residues. Trimming took 3 bases from V and 0 from J; bases not matched to a gene: 3. The chain's CDR3 is CASSPLGQATNEKLFF. The CDR3 nucleotides read TGTGCCAGCTCACCGTTGGGACAGGCAACTAATGAAAAACTGTTTTTT.

The CDR3 DNA is TGTGCCAGCAGTGAAACAGGGGGTAGGAACGAGCAGTACTTC. Its translation: CASSETGGRNEQYF. The V and J genes are TRBV14 and TRBJ2-7, with TRBD1 identical over 8 bases. Germline CDR1 SGHDN, CDR2 FVKESK. The CDR3 is 14 residues long. V trimming: 6 bases; J trimming: 5 bases; junction bases outside the gene matches: 9.

The chain uses TRBV7-4 and TRBJ1-1, with 8 bases lining up with TRBD1. The V gene end was trimmed by 2 bases and the J gene end by 0 bases; junction bases not matched to a gene: 5. The CDR3 consists of 16 residues. Germline CDR1 SGHVT, CDR2 SQSDAQ. The CDR3 sequence is CASSLPSTGVNTEAFF. CDR3 sequence (DNA): TGTGCCAGCAGCTTACCTTCGACAGGGGTGAACACTGAAGCTTTCTTT.